This TCR beta chain was obtained from a study of T-cell reconstitution after alpha-beta-depleted transplantation in children. This clonotype was seen repeatedly, ten times or more. A library of TCRbeta sequences, prepared with unique molecular identifiers, was generated. TCRdb recomputed calls from the PCR reads with MiXCR, one row per CDR3 protein. The sample has approximately 250,000 distinct CDR3 sequences, over 9.5% seen once. The CDR3 loop spans 13 amino acids. Germline V CDR1 and CDR2: SGHDT, YYEEEE. V was clipped by 0 bases and J by 5 bases, with 8 bases between them. V gene TRBV5-6 combines with J gene TRBJ1-2, with unresolved D. The source of this sequence is a human donor who donated a stem cell graft to a child with SCID. Sequenced here: PBMCs from the stem cell graft donor, sampled from the stem cell graft. DNA of the CDR3: TGTGCCAGCAGCTTGGTTCCGGATTATGGCTACACCTTC. Residues: CASSLVPDYGYTF.